This record covers a single TCR beta chain. V trimming: 6 bases; J trimming: 2 bases; junction bases outside the gene matches: 5. The CDR3 length is 14 residues. CDR1 SQVTM and CDR2 ANQGSEA come from the germline V gene. In terms of age and location, participants ranged from roughly 18 to 90 years and lived in roughly 22 US areas. Self-reported history from a screening survey and questionnaire set each donor's cohort. The data were produced by immunoSEQ multiplex PCR, yet TCRdb's version contains in-frame clones alone and is incomplete. This sample yields 100,000 to 150,000 clones, of which 70% to 90% are seen a single time; around 2.3% belongs to the top ten. The entry originates in a study of blood T cell repertoires in COVID-19. Turning to the study itself: The cDNA or gDNA used as material had been derived from T cells, B-cell-depleted T cells, or PBMCs.

The TCR originated in a woman aged 45 to 65 who had recovered from COVID-19. Sequencing was done on a sample of PBMCs or T cells enriched from blood (not recorded which). The J gene is TRBJ2-3, the V gene TRBV29-1; TRBD1 aligns across 10 bases. CDR3 amino acids: CSVGTGAVTDTQYF. CDR3 DNA: TGCAGCGTGGGGACAGGGGCCGTCACAGATACGCAGTATTTT.